This T cell receptor beta chain was obtained from a study of OX40 agonist ivuxolimab in advanced cancers. Study-wide context: Two cutaneous melanoma patients and one hepatocellular carcinoma patient, three in all, had partial responses.

Study-wide points: In CD8+ T cells, expanded clones were on average more numerous than in CD4+.

Of note for this clone: The target antigen is unknown.

Germline CDR1 and CDR2: SGHDT and YYEEEE. Trimming removed 4 bases at V and 1 base at J, with 20 bases between. The CDR3 is 17 residues long. The protocol was immunoSEQ multiplex PCR, while the TCRdb copy is restricted to in-frame clones and leaves out a portion. The sample shows 45,000 to 65,000 clones, 70% to 90% of them seen only once. Sample: CD4+ or CD8+ T cells sorted from blood, taken in a trial of the OX40 agonist ivuxolimab. The source of this sequence is an adult with an advanced solid tumor such as melanoma, head and neck, liver or kidney cancer. The rearrangement links TRBV5-6 to TRBJ1-1; D is undetermined. The CDR3 protein is CASSLGSAGGRNTEAFF. The CDR3 DNA reads TGTGCCAGCAGCCTAGGTTCTGCCGGCGGGAGGAACACTGAAGCTTTCTTT.